Listed below are T cell receptor beta chains from one sample, sequenced in a study of T cells in localized non-small cell lung cancer. Profiling relied on immunoSEQ multiplex PCR, and the TCRdb table lists in-frame clones only, not all of them. This repertoire shows a few thousand clones, just under 30% found once; its top ten account for roughly 25%. The sequences come from normal lung tissue next to the tumor, collected before any cancer treatment. Receptors were obtained from a man aged 40 to 75 with stage I lung adenocarcinoma. The CDR3 runs from the conserved cysteine through the conserved F or W. The order of the fields is clone size, V gene, J gene, D gene, CDR3 protein, CDR3 DNA. The D gene is left open where the match is weak. Clone size is not always given. Where it is, it says once, few, many or a class for expanded clones.

size: .; V: TRBV4-2; J: TRBJ2-6; D: TRBD1; CDR3: CASSQGLFPGQGARGANVLTF; DNA: TGTGCCAGCAGCCAAGGTCTCTTCCCGGGACAGGGGGCGCGTGGGGCCAACGTCCTGACTTTC
size: .; V: TRBV30; J: TRBJ1-6; D: .; CDR3: CAWSAPPTGTSSARSPLHF; DNA: TGTGCCTGGAGTGCACCCCCGACCGGGACATCCTCAGCGAGGTCACCCCTCCACTTT
size: medium-sized; V: TRBV9; J: TRBJ1-2; D: TRBD1; CDR3: CASSSPSGQRYGYTF; DNA: TGTGCCAGCAGCTCTCCTTCGGGACAGAGATATGGCTACACCTTC
size: medium-sized; V: TRBV6-8; J: TRBJ2-7; D: TRBD1; CDR3: CASSYGTAIYEQYF; DNA: TGTGCCAGCAGTTATGGGACAGCTATCTACGAGCAGTACTTC
size: few; V: TRBV4-1; J: TRBJ2-1; D: .; CDR3: CASSQGGPYNEQFF; DNA: TGCGCCAGCAGCCAAGGCGGGCCTTACAATGAGCAGTTCTTC
size: .; V: TRBV2; J: TRBJ2-5; D: .; CDR3: CASSGDQGHQETQYF; DNA: TGTGCCAGCAGTGGTGATCAGGGCCACCAAGAGACCCAGTACTTC
size: medium-sized; V: TRBV11-3; J: TRBJ1-1; D: .; CDR3: CASSLDSVILRGAFF; DNA: TGTGCCAGCAGCTTGGACTCAGTAATCCTTCGTGGAGCTTTCTTT
size: .; V: TRBV5-1; J: TRBJ2-1; D: .; CDR3: CASSWKGAGNNEQFF; DNA: TGCGCCAGCAGCTGGAAGGGGGCGGGGAACAATGAGCAGTTCTTC
size: .; V: TRBV19; J: TRBJ1-3; D: .; CDR3: CATSQGTSGNTIYF; DNA: TGTGCCACTTCTCAAGGGACGTCTGGAAACACCATATATTTT
size: .; V: TRBV9; J: TRBJ2-1; D: .; CDR3: CASNPTGNNEQFF; DNA: TGTGCCAGCAACCCCACAGGGAACAATGAGCAGTTCTTC
size: .; V: TRBV29-1; J: TRBJ2-2; D: .; CDR3: CSHTGPNTGELFF; DNA: TGCAGTCACACTGGGCCGAACACCGGGGAGCTGTTTTTT
size: .; V: TRBV28; J: TRBJ1-2; D: .; CDR3: CASSPPNDNYGYTF; DNA: TGTGCCAGCAGCCCCCCGAACGATAACTATGGCTACACCTTC
size: .; V: TRBV18; J: TRBJ1-5; D: .; CDR3: CASSPTGTSNQPQHF; DNA: TGTGCCAGCTCACCAACAGGGACAAGCAATCAGCCCCAGCATTTT
size: few; V: TRBV9; J: TRBJ2-2; D: .; CDR3: CASSVDGSLGGELFF; DNA: TGTGCCAGCAGCGTAGATGGCTCCCTGGGCGGGGAGCTGTTTTTT
size: .; V: TRBV11-3; J: TRBJ2-7; D: .; CDR3: CASSLSPVGSYEQYF; DNA: TGTGCCAGCAGCTTATCCCCAGTGGGGAGCTACGAGCAGTACTTC
size: few; V: TRBV9; J: TRBJ1-6; D: .; CDR3: CASSAGVAYNSPLHF; DNA: TGTGCCAGCAGCGCCGGCGTAGCCTATAATTCACCCCTCCACTTT
size: medium-sized; V: TRBV10-3; J: TRBJ1-1; D: TRBD1; CDR3: CAISESQGKGTEAFF; DNA: TGTGCCATCAGTGAGTCACAGGGGAAGGGAACTGAAGCTTTCTTT
size: .; V: TRBV9; J: TRBJ2-1; D: .; CDR3: CASSAASNEQFF; DNA: TGTGCCAGCAGCGCTGCAAGCAATGAGCAGTTCTTC
size: .; V: TRBV9; J: TRBJ2-7; D: .; CDR3: CASSPGTTYEQYF; DNA: TGTGCCAGCAGCCCCGGGACAACATACGAGCAGTACTTC
size: few; V: TRBV7-2; J: TRBJ2-1; D: .; CDR3: CASSLGQLNEQFF; DNA: TGTGCCAGCAGCCTAGGACAGTTAAATGAGCAGTTCTTC
size: few; V: TRBV19; J: TRBJ1-4; D: .; CDR3: CASIAGRYEKLFF; DNA: TGTGCCAGTATCGCTGGACGGTATGAAAAACTGTTTTTT
size: few; V: TRBV11-3; J: TRBJ1-2; D: .; CDR3: CASSSPLAGQINYGYTF; DNA: TGTGCCAGCAGCTCCCCACTCGCTGGACAGATCAACTATGGCTACACCTTC
size: medium-sized; V: TRBV11-3; J: TRBJ1-4; D: .; CDR3: CASSLVGRCGQGFCEKLFF; DNA: TGTGCCAGCAGCTTAGTGGGGAGGTGTGGTCAGGGTTTTTGTGAAAAACTGTTTTTT
size: .; V: TRBV25-1; J: TRBJ1-2; D: .; CDR3: CASSDGAGNGYTF; DNA: TGTGCCAGCAGTGATGGAGCAGGCAATGGCTACACCTTC
size: .; V: TRBV30; J: TRBJ1-5; D: .; CDR3: CAWSPSGQPQHF; DNA: TGTGCCTGGAGTCCCTCCGGGCAGCCCCAGCATTTT
size: .; V: TRBV4-1; J: TRBJ1-6; D: TRBD1; CDR3: CASSQEDRDGEPLHF; DNA: TGCGCCAGCAGCCAAGAAGACAGGGACGGGGAACCCCTCCACTTT
size: few; V: TRBV6-7; J: TRBJ1-1; D: .; CDR3: CASSELRAAFF; DNA: TGTGCCAGCAGTGAATTAAGGGCGGCTTTCTTT
size: few; V: TRBV6-8; J: TRBJ1-6; D: .; CDR3: CASSPQRDSPLHF; DNA: TGTGCCAGCAGCCCCCAAAGGGATTCACCCCTCCACTTT
size: large; V: TRBV6-8; J: TRBJ1-1; D: .; CDR3: CASRQGITEAFF; DNA: TGTGCCAGCAGGCAGGGAATCACTGAAGCTTTCTTT
size: .; V: TRBV11-3; J: TRBJ2-6; D: .; CDR3: CASSLVTGPGANVLTF; DNA: TGTGCCAGCAGCTTGGTGACAGGCCCCGGGGCCAACGTCCTGACTTTC
size: .; V: TRBV1; J: TRBJ1-3; D: .; CDR3: CASSQSSSSGNTIYF; DNA: TGCGCCAGCAGCCAGAGTTCTAGCTCTGGAAACACCATATATTTT
size: few; V: TRBV11-3; J: TRBJ1-2; D: .; CDR3: CASSLQGSRSAYGYTF; DNA: TGTGCCAGCAGCTTGCAAGGGTCCCGTTCGGCCTATGGCTACACCTTC
size: .; V: TRBV10-2; J: TRBJ2-2; D: .; CDR3: CASSQFTNTGELFF; DNA: TGCGCCAGCAGTCAGTTTACAAACACCGGGGAGCTGTTTTTT
size: .; V: TRBV5-1; J: TRBJ2-3; D: .; CDR3: CASRPGHGSDTQYF; DNA: TGCGCCAGCAGGCCAGGTCACGGGTCAGATACGCAGTATTTT
size: medium-sized; V: TRBV4-2; J: TRBJ1-6; D: .; CDR3: CASSQVPAGTPNGESNSPLHF; DNA: TGTGCCAGCAGCCAAGTTCCCGCTGGGACCCCAAACGGGGAAAGTAATTCACCCCTCCACTTT
size: few; V: TRBV11-3; J: TRBJ1-2; D: TRBD1; CDR3: CASSGKPGRDSANYGYTF; DNA: TGTGCCAGCAGCGGAAAACCCGGCCGGGACAGCGCTAACTATGGCTACACCTTC
size: .; V: TRBV19; J: TRBJ2-7; D: .; CDR3: CASSIDLSYEQYF; DNA: TGTGCCAGTAGTATAGATCTCTCCTACGAGCAGTACTTC
size: few; V: TRBV11-3; J: TRBJ2-1; D: .; CDR3: CASSLVSGGDYNEQFF; DNA: TGTGCCAGCAGCTTAGTTTCTGGCGGGGACTACAATGAGCAGTTCTTC
size: few; V: TRBV9; J: TRBJ1-2; D: TRBD1; CDR3: CASSVRQGAYTF; DNA: TGTGCCAGCAGCGTTCGACAGGGTGCCTACACCTTC
size: .; V: TRBV7-2; J: TRBJ1-3; D: .; CDR3: CASSPGGEPGNTIYF; DNA: TGTGCCAGCAGCCCGGGGGGGGAGCCTGGAAACACCATATATTTT
size: .; V: TRBV11-3; J: TRBJ2-2; D: TRBD2; CDR3: CASSPRLALNTGELFF; DNA: TGTGCCAGCAGCCCACGACTAGCCCTGAACACCGGGGAGCTGTTTTTT
size: .; V: TRBV28; J: TRBJ2-7; D: .; CDR3: CASRGSEARSFEQYF; DNA: TGTGCCAGCAGGGGTAGTGAGGCAAGATCGTTCGAGCAGTACTTC
size: .; V: TRBV29-1; J: TRBJ2-4; D: .; CDR3: CSVVEGGTNIQYF; DNA: TGCAGCGTTGTAGAGGGGGGGACAAACATTCAGTACTTC
size: .; V: TRBV30; J: TRBJ1-2; D: .; CDR3: CAWRDSGAYGYTF; DNA: TGTGCCTGGAGGGACTCCGGCGCCTATGGCTACACCTTC
size: few; V: TRBV6-8; J: TRBJ2-3; D: .; CDR3: CASSYNHRDGTDTQYF; DNA: TGTGCCAGCAGTTACAACCACAGGGATGGGACAGATACGCAGTATTTT
size: few; V: TRBV28; J: TRBJ2-5; D: TRBD1; CDR3: CASSLRQGAPQETQYF; DNA: TGTGCCAGCAGTTTAAGGCAGGGGGCCCCACAAGAGACCCAGTACTTC
size: .; V: TRBV16; J: TRBJ1-6; D: .; CDR3: CASSQSQANSPLHF; DNA: TGTGCCAGCAGCCAATCGCAGGCTAATTCACCCCTCCACTTT
size: .; V: TRBV11-3; J: TRBJ1-1; D: .; CDR3: CASSLSGLNTEAFF; DNA: TGTGCCAGCAGCTTAAGCGGCCTAAACACTGAAGCTTTCTTT
size: .; V: TRBV5-1; J: TRBJ1-3; D: .; CDR3: CASSLNGHGNTIYF; DNA: TGCGCCAGCAGCTTGAACGGACATGGAAACACCATATATTTT
size: .; V: TRBV6-1; J: TRBJ1-5; D: .; CDR3: CASSEAWGGGNQPQHF; DNA: TGTGCCAGCAGTGAAGCGTGGGGCGGGGGCAATCAGCCCCAGCATTTT
size: .; V: TRBV14; J: TRBJ2-4; D: .; CDR3: CASSQIGQQSKNIQYF; DNA: TGTGCCAGCAGCCAAATTGGACAACAATCCAAAAACATTCAGTACTTC
size: few; V: TRBV9; J: TRBJ2-5; D: .; CDR3: CASSDSPHFNQETQYF; DNA: TGTGCCAGCAGCGACAGTCCACACTTTAACCAAGAGACCCAGTACTTC
size: .; V: TRBV9; J: TRBJ1-2; D: TRBD1; CDR3: CASSDDRTGNGYTF; DNA: TGTGCCAGCAGTGATGATAGGACAGGGAATGGCTACACCTTC
size: medium-sized; V: TRBV9; J: TRBJ2-1; D: TRBD1; CDR3: CASSITGGYNEQFF; DNA: TGTGCCAGCAGTATAACAGGGGGGTACAATGAGCAGTTCTTC
size: .; V: TRBV18; J: TRBJ1-1; D: .; CDR3: CASSLQGNTEAFF; DNA: TGTGCCAGCTCTCTACAGGGGAACACTGAAGCTTTCTTT
size: .; V: TRBV9; J: TRBJ1-1; D: .; CDR3: CASSLDALANTEAFF; DNA: TGTGCCAGCAGCCTTGACGCCCTTGCGAACACTGAAGCTTTCTTT
size: few; V: TRBV29-1; J: TRBJ1-1; D: .; CDR3: CSVGRGFMNTEAFF; DNA: TGCAGCGTTGGCCGAGGATTTATGAACACTGAAGCTTTCTTT
size: medium-sized; V: TRBV11-3; J: TRBJ2-3; D: .; CDR3: CASSLGSGGSGTDTQYF; DNA: TGTGCCAGCAGCTTGGGGAGTGGCGGGTCCGGCACAGATACGCAGTATTTT
size: few; V: TRBV30; J: TRBJ2-1; D: .; CDR3: CAWSVGGEGEQFF; DNA: TGTGCCTGGAGTGTAGGGGGGGAGGGCGAGCAGTTCTTC
size: .; V: TRBV6-8; J: TRBJ1-2; D: .; CDR3: CASSSSGQQTIYGYTF; DNA: TGTGCCAGCAGTTCGTCGGGACAACAAACGATATATGGCTACACCTTC